The 17 T cell receptor beta chains presented below share a single source sample, sequenced in a study of vaccination and CD4 T cells after COVID-19. Sequencing of the DNA from cultured CD4+ T cells was carried out with the Oncomine TCR Beta short-read assay. TCRdb re-analysed the PCR reads in MiXCR, keeping a single row per CDR3 protein. Counted here are about 12,000 distinct CDR3 sequences, 25% to 30% occurring once; the ten biggest clones make up about 29%. The treatment here: roughly 10-day PBMC culture with coronavirus spike peptide pools or control peptides (ViraFEST assay). The antigens these receptors bind are not known. The sequencing used CD4+ T cells from blood, cultured in vitro, collected before SARS-CoV-2 vaccination. The receptors were gathered from a human donor who received a COVID-19 vaccine.

The V call is TRBV27, the J call TRBJ2-3; D remains ambiguous. In germline, CDR1 is MNHEY, CDR2 SMNVEV (reference sequence). The V and J ends lost 3 bases and 2 bases respectively, with 6 bases between them. CDR3 length equals 13 residues. CDR3 in DNA: TGTGCCAGCAGTTTTTACCCCACAGATACGCAGTATTTT. This codes for CASSFYPTDTQYF.

This clonotype was seen more than once but under ten times. The V and J genes are TRBV5-1 and TRBJ2-5; 8 bases match TRBD1. V was pared by 3 bases and J by 4 bases, with 5 bases of the junction left unmatched. This CDR3 comprises 14 residues. CDR1 and CDR2 from the germline V gene are SGHRS and YFSETQ. The CDR3 spells CASSSPGGIETQYF. Here the CDR3 DNA reads TGCGCCAGCAGCTCTCCAGGGGGCATAGAGACCCAGTACTTC.

This rearrangement joins TRBV28 to TRBJ1-2; weak D call: TRBD1 (6 bases). The germline CDR1 and CDR2 sequences are MDHEN and SYDVKM. The CDR3 runs 12 residues. V was cut by 8 bases and J by 8 bases, with 15 bases left in between. CDR3 amino acids: CASGNRVSGYTF. The CDR3 DNA reads as TGTGCCAGCGGAAACAGGGTGAGCGGCTACACCTTC.

This clonotype was recorded a few times. The rearrangement joins TRBV7-2 to TRBJ1-1; D remains ambiguous. The CDR3 has 14 residues. Germline V gene sequence: CDR1 SGHTA, CDR2 FQGNSA. V dropped 5 bases and J dropped 1 base, with 11 bases sitting between them. The CDR3 sequence is CASSQQSENTEAFF. The CDR3 DNA follows: TGTGCCAGCAGCCAACAGAGTGAGAACACTGAAGCTTTCTTT.

This chain connects TRBV5-1 to TRBJ1-2, with 7 bases aligning to TRBD1. Trimming at V came to 4 bases and at J to 5 bases, leaving 8 bases not matched to a gene. In germline, CDR1 is SGHRS, CDR2 YFSETQ. The CDR3 sequence is 14 residues long. The CDR3 here is CASSKSTGDYGYTF. Written as DNA, the CDR3 is TGCGCCAGCAGCAAATCTACAGGGGATTATGGCTACACCTTC.

The CDR3 reads CASRSGPSSIEQYF. The CDR3 DNA follows: TGTGCCAGCAGATCCGGGCCAAGCTCGATCGAGCAGTACTTC. The V call is TRBV5-4, the J call TRBJ2-7, with unresolved D. Deletions cut 5 bases from V and 6 bases from J, with 18 bases between. The CDR3 is made up of 14 amino acids. Per germline, CDR1 SGHNT and CDR2 YYREEE (reference sequence). Based on the CDR3 plus reference TRBV5-4 and TRBJ2-7, the full variable domain is ETGVTQSPTHLIKTRGQQVTLRCSSQSGHNTVSWYQQALGQGPQFIFQYYREEENGRGNFPPRFSGLQFPNYSSELNVNALELDDSALYLCASRSGPSSIEQYFGPGTRLTVT.

The chain links TRBV2 to TRBJ2-3; D is uncertain. The CDR3 runs 14 residues. Per the germline V gene, CDR1 is SNHLY and CDR2 is FYNNEI. The V gene lost 4 bases and the J gene lost 4 bases, with 12 bases spanning the gap. The CDR3 sequence is CASSVGSLPDTQYF. CDR3 nucleotides: TGTGCCAGCAGTGTTGGGTCTCTTCCAGATACGCAGTATTTT.

This clonotype was picked up a small number of times. The V call is TRBV20-1, the J call TRBJ2-3; tentative D call: TRBD1 (6 bases). The V gene lost 0 bases and the J gene lost 7 bases, with 23 bases spanning the gap. This CDR3 contains 17 residues. CDR1 is DFQATT, CDR2 SNEGSKA, per germline (reference sequence). CDR3 loop: CSARDSRLPSGEYTQYF. CDR3 nucleotides: TGCAGTGCTAGAGACTCCCGACTGCCGTCAGGGGAGTATACGCAGTATTTT.

The chain recombines TRBV6-5 with TRBJ1-3; no reliable D call. Trimming pared 3 bases from V and 1 base from J, leaving 16 bases between. This CDR3 region has 17 residues. Germline V gives CDR1 MNHEY, CDR2 SVGAGI. Written as DNA, the CDR3 is TGTGCCAGCAGTTATATCAGACGGAGTGGGTCTGGAAACACCATATATTTT. It encodes CASSYIRRSGSGNTIYF.

This rearrangement joins TRBV19 to TRBJ1-3; D remains unclear. V lost 7 bases and J 0 bases, leaving 10 bases between the germline ends. The CDR3 has 14 amino acids. Germline CDR1 is LNHDA and CDR2 is SQIVND (reference sequence). The DNA of the CDR3 is TGTGCCAGTACGGGTCCCTTCTCTGGAAACACCATATATTTT. This codes for CASTGPFSGNTIYF. Full variable domain (outside the CDR3, taken from reference TRBV19 and TRBJ1-3): DGGITQSPKYLFRKEGQNVTLSCEQNLNHDAMYWYRQDPGQGLRLIYYSQIVNDFQKGDIAEGYSVSREKKESFPLTVTSAQKNPTAFYLCASTGPFSGNTIYFGEGSWLTVV.

This clonotype appeared a few times. The V call is TRBV7-2, the J call TRBJ2-7; D is unresolved. Trimming cost V 1 base and J 2 bases, with 9 bases left between them. Germline V gene lookup returns CDR1 SGHTA and CDR2 FQGNSA. CDR3 length equals 14 residues. CDR3 DNA sequence: TGTGCCAGCAGCTTAGAGTCTGGTACCTACGAGCAGTACTTC. Amino acid sequence: CASSLESGTYEQYF.

This clonotype was counted a few times. The chain joins TRBV6-1 to TRBJ2-7, with unresolved D. Germline V CDR1 and CDR2: MNHNS, SASEGT. Trimming took 0 bases from V and 7 from J, leaving 4 bases between them. The CDR3 sequence is 11 residues long. CDR3 amino acids: CASSEAGEQYF. CDR3 in DNA: TGTGCCAGCAGTGAAGCTGGGGAGCAGTACTTC.

Here the CDR3 DNA reads TGTGCCAGTAGTATGCTGGACGCGGGGACCCAGTACTTC. Protein: CASSMLDAGTQYF. The V and J genes are TRBV19 and TRBJ2-5; tentatively, D is TRBD2 (5 bases). This CDR3 comprises 13 residues. Trimming stripped 3 bases from V and 7 bases from J, with 12 bases between. The germline CDR1 and CDR2 sequences are LNHDA and SQIVND (reference sequence).

The V call is TRBV20-1, the J call TRBJ2-7; weak D call: TRBD2 (5 bases). Trimming took off 0 bases at V and 3 bases at J, with 15 bases between the two ends. Per the germline V gene, CDR1 is DFQATT and CDR2 is SNEGSKA (reference sequence). CDR3 length equals 15 residues. The CDR3 bases are TGCAGTGCTAGAGATCTAGGCGGGCCCCGCTACGAGCAGTACTTC. This translates into CSARDLGGPRYEQYF.

This clonotype was seen more than once but under ten times. The chain carries TRBV6-1 and TRBJ1-6; 11 nucleotides align to TRBD1. CDR3 size: 20 residues. With V trimmed by 5 bases and J by 6 bases, 18 bases remained unmatched. CDR1 and CDR2 (germline): MNHNS, SASEGT. This CDR3 is CASSHPVISGTGGSNSPLHF. CDR3 coding DNA: TGTGCCAGCAGTCACCCAGTAATCTCCGGGACAGGGGGTTCTAATTCACCCCTCCACTTT.

The chain couples TRBV2 to TRBJ2-1; D is undetermined. Trimming stripped 4 bases from V and 3 bases from J, with 1 base between. This CDR3 is built from 11 residues. Germline lookup yields CDR1 SNHLY and CDR2 FYNNEI. In DNA form, the CDR3 reads TGTGCCAGCAGTGTCTACAATGAGCAGTTCTTC. Its translation is CASSVYNEQFF. Combining the CDR3 with reference TRBV2 and TRBJ2-1 gives the whole variable domain EPEVTQTPSHQVTQMGQEVILRCVPISNHLYFYWYRQILGQKVEFLVSFYNNEISEKSEIFDDQFSVERPDGSNFTLKIRSTKLEDSAMYFCASSVYNEQFFGPGTRLTVL.

There are a few counts of this clonotype. This sequence joins TRBV6-5 and TRBJ1-1; tentative D call: TRBD1 (5 bases). The CDR3 loop spans 17 amino acids. V lost 0 bases to trimming and J lost 4 bases, with 18 bases between them. Germline V gene lookup returns CDR1 MNHEY and CDR2 SVGAGI. The chain's CDR3 is CASSYSNSPGTATEAFF. DNA of the CDR3: TGTGCCAGCAGTTACTCGAATAGTCCAGGGACGGCCACTGAAGCTTTCTTT.